This TCR beta chain appears in the sequencing data of a study of blood T cell repertoires in COVID-19. Across the study: COVID-19 samples from acute and convalescent phases originated in the United States, Italy and Spain. T cells, B-cell-depleted T cells, or PBMCs provided the cDNA or gDNA that served as material.

In the original workflow: Amplified reference gene primers provided the basis for estimating nucleated cell counts. Libraries were prepared by immunoSEQ multiplex PCR; TCRdb keeps only in-frame clonotypes and omits some of them. The DNA gave D and trimming, while V, J and clone size come from that table. The sample includes tens of thousands of clones, roughly 74% seen only once; the top ten take around 60%. V gave up 3 bases and J gave up 0 bases, with 12 bases separating them. The CDR3 sequence is 16 residues long. Germline V CDR1 and CDR2: MNHEY, SMNVEV (reference sequence). The sequencing input was peripheral blood. The J gene is TRBJ1-5, the V gene TRBV27; a weak D match, TRBD1 (5 bases). The TCR sequence derives from a man aged 80 or over with acute or convalescent COVID-19. Here the CDR3 reads CASSFRGRASNQPQHF. As DNA, the CDR3 is TGTGCCAGCAGTTTTAGGGGTAGGGCTAGCAATCAGCCCCAGCATTTT.